This T cell receptor (beta chain) derives from a study of OX40 agonist ivuxolimab in advanced cancers. About the research overall: The dose-escalation group included hepatocellular carcinoma, melanoma, renal cell carcinoma and head and neck cancer.

CDR1 and CDR2 (germline): SEHNR, FQNEAQ (reference sequence). The V end lost 1 base, the J end lost 3 bases, and 16 bases lay between the germline ends. CDR3 length: 17 amino acids. Profiling relied on immunoSEQ multiplex PCR, and the TCRdb table lists in-frame clones only, not all of them. The repertoire consists of roughly 56,000 clones, with less than 85% occurring once and the leading ten covering less than 4.5%. This clonotype was sampled from an adult with an advanced solid tumor such as melanoma, head and neck, liver or kidney cancer. The V gene is TRBV7-9, the J gene TRBJ2-1; D unresolved. The starting material was CD4+ or CD8+ T cells sorted from blood, obtained in a trial of the OX40 agonist ivuxolimab. CDR3: CASSLGLGLLYYNEQFF. The DNA of the CDR3 is TGTGCCAGCAGCTTAGGCTTAGGTCTCCTTTACTACAATGAGCAGTTCTTC.